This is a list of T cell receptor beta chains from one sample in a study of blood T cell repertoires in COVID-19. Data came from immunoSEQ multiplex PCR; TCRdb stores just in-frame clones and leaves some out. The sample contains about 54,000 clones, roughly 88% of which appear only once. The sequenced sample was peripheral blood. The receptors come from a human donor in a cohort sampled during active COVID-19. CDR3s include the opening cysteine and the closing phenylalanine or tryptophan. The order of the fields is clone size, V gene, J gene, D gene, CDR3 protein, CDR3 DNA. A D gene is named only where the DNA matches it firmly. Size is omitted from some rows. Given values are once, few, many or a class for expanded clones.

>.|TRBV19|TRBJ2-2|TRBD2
CASSPLTSFGELFF
TGTGCCAGTAGTCCCCTGACTAGCTTCGGGGAGCTGTTTTTT
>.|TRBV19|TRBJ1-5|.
CASRQGGGENQPQHF
TGTGCCAGTAGGCAAGGTGGCGGGGAGAATCAGCCCCAGCATTTT
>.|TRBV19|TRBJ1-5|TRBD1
CATSGQINQPQHF
TGTGCCACTTCGGGACAGATCAATCAGCCCCAGCATTTT
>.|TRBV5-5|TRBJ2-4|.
CASSSVRGQGNIQYF
TGTGCCAGCAGCTCGGTCAGGGGTCAGGGGAACATTCAGTACTTC
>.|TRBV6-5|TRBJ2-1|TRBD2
CASSLTEAGGNEQFF
TGTGCCAGCAGTTTAACCGAAGCGGGAGGGAATGAGCAGTTCTTC
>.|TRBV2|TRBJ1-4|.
CASSESVLEGEKLFF
TGTGCCAGCAGTGAATCAGTATTGGAGGGGGAAAAACTGTTTTTT
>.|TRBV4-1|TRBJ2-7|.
CASSRSSSTEQYF
TGCGCCAGCAGCCGGAGTTCGTCCACCGAGCAGTACTTC
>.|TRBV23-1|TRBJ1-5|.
CASSRGYSNQPQHF
TGCGCCAGCAGCCGGGGTTATAGCAATCAGCCCCAGCATTTT
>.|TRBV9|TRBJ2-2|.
CASSTSATANTGELFF
TGTGCCAGCAGCACCTCTGCGACAGCGAACACCGGGGAGCTGTTTTTT
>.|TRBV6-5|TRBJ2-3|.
CASSYSGPLHGTQYF
TGTGCCAGCAGTTACTCGGGGCCCCTTCATGGTACGCAGTATTTT
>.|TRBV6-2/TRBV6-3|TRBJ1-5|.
CASSYLNSNQPQHF
TGTGCCAGCAGTTATCTAAATAGCAATCAGCCCCAGCATTTT
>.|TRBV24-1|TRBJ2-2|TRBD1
CATSSGTGDSGELFF
TGTGCCACCAGTTCCGGGACAGGGGATTCCGGGGAGCTGTTTTTT
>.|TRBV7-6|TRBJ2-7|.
CASSPGLRSTYEQYF
TGTGCCAGCAGCCCCGGACTGAGGAGCACCTACGAGCAGTACTTC
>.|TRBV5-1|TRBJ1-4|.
CASSFSGRTNEKLFF
TGCGCCAGCAGCTTTTCAGGCCGGACTAATGAAAAACTGTTTTTT
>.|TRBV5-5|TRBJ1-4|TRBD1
CASSLLQGAAEKLFF
TGTGCCAGCAGCTTGCTGCAGGGGGCGGCGGAAAAACTGTTTTTT
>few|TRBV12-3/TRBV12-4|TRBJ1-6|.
CASSQGISPLHF
TGTGCCAGCAGTCAGGGGATTTCACCCCTCCACTTT
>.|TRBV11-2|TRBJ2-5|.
CASSLGSQETQYF
TGTGCCAGCAGCTTAGGTAGCCAAGAGACCCAGTACTTC
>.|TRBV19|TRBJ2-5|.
CASSIVAEETQYF
TGTGCCAGTAGTATTGTGGCGGAAGAGACCCAGTACTTC
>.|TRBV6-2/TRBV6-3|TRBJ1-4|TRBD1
CASSKSGGLNEKLFF
TGTGCCAGCAGCAAATCAGGGGGCCTTAATGAAAAACTGTTTTTT
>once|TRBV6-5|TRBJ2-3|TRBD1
CASSGMGQATDTQYF
TGTGCCAGCAGCGGAATGGGACAGGCTACAGATACGCAGTATTTT
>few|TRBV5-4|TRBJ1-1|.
CASSLRDTEAFF
TGTGCCAGCAGCTTGAGAGACACTGAAGCTTTCTTT
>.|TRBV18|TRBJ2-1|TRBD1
CASSPDRGEGNEQFF
TGTGCCAGCTCACCGGACAGGGGGGAAGGCAATGAGCAGTTCTTC
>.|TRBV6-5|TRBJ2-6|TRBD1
CASSLGGSGANVLTF
TGTGCCAGCAGTTTAGGGGGCTCCGGGGCCAACGTCCTGACTTTC
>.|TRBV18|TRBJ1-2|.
CASSPSGEGNYGYTF
TGTGCCAGCTCACCGTCCGGGGAAGGAAACTATGGCTACACCTTC
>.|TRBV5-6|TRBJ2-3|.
CASSVNTDTQYF
TGTGCCAGCAGCGTCAACACAGATACGCAGTATTTT
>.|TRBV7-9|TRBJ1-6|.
CASSKNDGRPPLHF
TGTGCCAGCAGCAAAAACGACGGGAGGCCACCCCTCCACTTT
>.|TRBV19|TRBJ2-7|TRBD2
CASSSGRSSYEQYF
TGTGCCAGTAGTTCCGGGAGGAGCTCCTACGAGCAGTACTTC
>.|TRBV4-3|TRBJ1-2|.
CASSQLAGVRLMYGYTF
TGCGCCAGCAGCCAACTGGCAGGGGTTAGATTGATGTATGGCTACACCTTC
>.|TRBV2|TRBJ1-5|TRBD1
CASSEDRVGQPQHF
TGTGCCAGCAGCGAGGACAGGGTTGGTCAGCCCCAGCATTTT
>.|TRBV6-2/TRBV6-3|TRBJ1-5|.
CASSYTTYQPQHF
TGTGCCAGCAGTTACACAACGTATCAGCCCCAGCATTTT
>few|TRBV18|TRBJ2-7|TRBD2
CASSLTASGMSYEQYF
TGTGCCAGCTCACTTACCGCCAGCGGGATGTCCTACGAGCAGTACTTC
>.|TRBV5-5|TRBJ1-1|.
CASSFSVGWNTEAFF
TGTGCCAGCAGCTTTTCTGTCGGGTGGAACACTGAAGCTTTCTTT